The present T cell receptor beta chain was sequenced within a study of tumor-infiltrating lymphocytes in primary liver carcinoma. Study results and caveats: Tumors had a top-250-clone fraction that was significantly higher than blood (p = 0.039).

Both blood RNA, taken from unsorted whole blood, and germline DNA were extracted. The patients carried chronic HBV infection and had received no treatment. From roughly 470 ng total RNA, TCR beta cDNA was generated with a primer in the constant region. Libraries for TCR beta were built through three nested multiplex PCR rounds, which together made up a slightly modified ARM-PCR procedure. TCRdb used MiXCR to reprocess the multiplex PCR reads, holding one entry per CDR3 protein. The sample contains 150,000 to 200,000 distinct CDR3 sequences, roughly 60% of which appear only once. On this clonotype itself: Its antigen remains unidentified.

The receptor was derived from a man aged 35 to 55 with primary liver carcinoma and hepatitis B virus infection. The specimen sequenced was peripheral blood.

The CDR3 nucleotides read TGTGCCAGCAGCCAAACTAGCGGAACAGTCTACGAGCAGTACTTC. Translation: CASSQTSGTVYEQYF. V is TRBV6-5 and J is TRBJ2-7; 8 bases match TRBD2. Per the germline V gene, CDR1 is MNHEY and CDR2 is SVGAGI. The length of the CDR3 is 15 residues. With V trimmed by 6 bases and J by 3 bases, 10 bases remained unmatched.